The clone carrying this TCR beta chain occurred once. Its specificity is unknown. The data belong to a study of T cell responses to AZD1222 COVID-19 vaccine. Broader study findings: Females made up more of the donors, who were largely white British, and clonal diversity may have come out too low.

Libraries were prepared by immunoSEQ multiplex PCR; TCRdb keeps only in-frame clonotypes and omits some of them. In the table there are tens of thousands of clones, 80% to 95% of which are singletons. Between the trimmed V and J ends, which lost 3 bases and 4 bases, there was a span of 4 bases. Germline CDR1 is MDHEN and CDR2 is SYDVKM. The CDR3 length is 11 residues. The J gene is TRBJ2-7, the V gene TRBV28; D gene uncertain. This TCR derives from an adult who received the AZD1222 COVID-19 vaccine. The starting material was peripheral blood, obtained 28 days after the second AZD1222 dose. The CDR3, as DNA: TGTGCCAGCAGTTTTTATTACGAGCAGTACTTC. It specifies CASSFYYEQYF.